One sample yielded the 21 T cell receptor beta chains listed below, sequenced in a study of shared clonotypes between healthy human individuals. Profiled with immunoSEQ multiplex PCR; TCRdb holds only in-frame clones, not every one. The profile shows 2 million to 2.5 million clones, approximately 90% of them singletons. The specimen sequenced was naive CD4+ T cells from PBMCs. Indicated subset: CD45RA+ positively selected. The receptors were sampled from a man younger than 35 in good health. Some clones in this sample may be carry-over from other donors' samples.

The CDR3 sequence: CASSPVTGTSDSEQFF. In DNA form, the CDR3 reads TGTGCCAGCTCTCCAGTAACCGGGACTAGCGATAGTGAGCAGTTCTTC. The chain employs TRBV18 and TRBJ2-1; 10 nucleotides line up with TRBD2. This CDR3 comprises 16 residues. Germline V gene data show CDR1 as KGHSH and CDR2 as LQKENI. J gave up 9 bases and V 6 bases, and 14 bases lay outside the gene matches.

This chain uses TRBV6-5 with TRBJ2-1; 8 nucleotides line up with TRBD1. The CDR3 extends over 14 amino acids. V lost 4 bases, J lost 4 bases, and 3 bases stayed unmatched. Germline CDR1 and CDR2: MNHEY and SVGAGI. The CDR3 sequence is CASSLRTGYNEQFF. The CDR3 nucleotides are TGTGCCAGCAGTTTACGGACAGGGTACAATGAGCAGTTCTTC.

CDR3 nucleotide sequence: TGTGCCAGCAGTGCCGGGGGGCGAAATCAGCCCCAGCATTTT. Protein product: CASSAGGRNQPQHF. The chain recombines TRBV6-1 with TRBJ1-5, with D possibly being TRBD1 (6 bases). V lost 4 bases and J lost 4, with 11 bases in between. CDR1 and CDR2 from the germline V gene are MNHNS and SASEGT. The CDR3 has 14 amino acids.

The chain carries TRBV4-2 and TRBJ1-5; 7 nucleotides align to TRBD1. V shed 2 bases and J 7 bases; nucleotides not matched to a gene: 8. Germline V gene lookup returns CDR1 LGHNA and CDR2 YNFKEQ. The CDR3 runs 15 residues. The CDR3 reads CASSQKTGTQQPQHF. The CDR3 nucleotides are TGTGCCAGCAGCCAAAAGACAGGGACCCAACAGCCCCAGCATTTT.

The chain uses TRBV30 and TRBJ2-5; maybe TRBD2 (6 bases). V lost 5 bases and J lost 14, with 30 bases in between. This CDR3 comprises 15 residues. The V gene's germline CDR1 is GTSNPN and CDR2 SVGIG (reference sequence). As DNA, the CDR3 is TGTGCCTGGGGGAGACAGTCCGGGACCCAGAGCGGGTGTTACTTC. This sequence encodes CAWGRQSGTQSGCYF.

Of note for this clone: The sample holds other DNA sequences that translate to the same CDR3. The chain carries TRBV18 and TRBJ2-3, with 7 bases aligning to TRBD1. The V and J ends lost 2 bases and 1 base, in that order; junction bases with no gene match: 3. The CDR3 extends over 15 amino acids. Germline V gene sequence: CDR1 KGHSH, CDR2 LQKENI. The CDR3 reads CASSPAGGGTDTQYF. In DNA form, the CDR3 reads TGTGCCAGCTCACCAGCAGGGGGAGGCACAGATACGCAGTATTTT.

The chain recombines TRBV7-3 with TRBJ2-3; 9 bases align to TRBD1. V shed 3 bases, J shed 8 bases, and the junction held 6 bases outside the gene matches. From germline, CDR1 is SGHTA and CDR2 FQGTGA. The CDR3 consists of 14 residues. CDR3 in amino acids: CASSLGQGWPTQYF. The CDR3 nucleotides read TGTGCCAGCAGCTTGGGACAGGGCTGGCCTACGCAGTATTTT. Full variable domain (rest looked up from reference TRBV7-3 and TRBJ2-3): GAGVSQTPSNKVTEKGKYVELRCDPISGHTALYWYRQSLGQGPEFLIYFQGTGAADDSGLPNDRFFAVRPEGSVSTLKIQRTERGDSAVYLCASSLGQGWPTQYFGPGTRLTVL.

V usage is TRBV6-5 and J usage is TRBJ2-2; tentatively, D is TRBD1 or TRBD2 (6 bases each). Germline loops: CDR1 MNHEY, CDR2 SVGAGI. The CDR3 has 14 amino acids. With 8 bases removed from V and 6 bases from J, the gap between germline ends came to 16 bases. The CDR3 sequence: CASQGTPGAGELFF. In nucleotides, the CDR3 is TGTGCCAGCCAGGGGACTCCCGGGGCCGGGGAGCTGTTTTTT.

The J gene is TRBJ1-4, the V gene TRBV6-1; D is unclear. This CDR3 has 15 amino acids. Germline values: CDR1 MNHNS, CDR2 SASEGT. Trimming left V 2 bases short and J 4 bases short, with 11 bases between. In DNA, the CDR3 is TGTGCCAGCAGTGAAATGGTAGGGAATAATGAAAAACTGTTTTTT. Its protein product is CASSEMVGNNEKLFF.

The CDR3 protein is CASSSGLAGGDTQYF. CDR3 DNA sequence: TGTGCCAGCAGCTCGGGACTAGCGGGAGGGGATACGCAGTATTTT. The rearrangement joins TRBV7-3 to TRBJ2-3; 16 nucleotides align to TRBD2. Trimming cost V 4 bases and J 6 bases; bases outside gene matches: 1. The CDR3 has 15 amino acids. The germline V gene encodes CDR1 SGHTA and CDR2 FQGTGA.

The chain employs TRBV2 and TRBJ1-1, with unresolved D. This CDR3 spans 11 amino acids. The V gene lost 8 bases and the J gene lost 1 base, with 5 bases spanning the gap. Germline assignment: CDR1 SNHLY and CDR2 FYNNEI. The CDR3 loop reads CASGENTEAFF. The DNA for the CDR3 is TGTGCCAGCGGAGAGAACACTGAAGCTTTCTTT.

The chain combines TRBV19 with TRBJ1-5; 8 nucleotides align to TRBD1. Germline values: CDR1 LNHDA, CDR2 SQIVND (reference sequence). The CDR3 has 16 residues. V was pared by 1 base and J by 2 bases, with 4 bases of the junction left unmatched. DNA of the CDR3: TGTGCCAGTAGTATAGTGGCGACAGGGGGCAATCAGCCCCAGCATTTT. Translating it yields CASSIVATGGNQPQHF.

V is TRBV28 and J is TRBJ1-2, with TRBD1 as a possible D gene (5 bases). The CDR3 totals 14 residues. V lost 8 bases to trimming and J lost 4 bases, with 17 bases between them. Germline CDR1 and CDR2: MDHEN and SYDVKM. CDR3 amino acids: CASGVGFGGYGYTF. DNA for the CDR3: TGTGCCAGCGGGGTGGGCTTTGGGGGCTATGGCTACACCTTC.

This sequence joins TRBV6-4 and TRBJ2-3; D remains unclear. The CDR3 totals 14 residues. V was clipped by 4 bases and J by 6 bases, with 14 bases between them. The germline CDR1 and CDR2 sequences are MRHNA and SNTAGT. CDR3 DNA sequence: TGTGCCAGCAGTGTACGGGCGTCGCTGGATACGCAGTATTTT. Protein sequence: CASSVRASLDTQYF.

The chain has TRBV30 and TRBJ1-5, with 12 bases aligning to TRBD1. The CDR3 has 14 residues. The J segment lost 6 bases and the V segment lost 4 bases, leaving 4 bases of the junction unmatched. Germline lookup yields CDR1 GTSNPN and CDR2 SVGIG (reference sequence). CDR3 sequence reads: CAWKGQGAGQPQHF. The CDR3 DNA is TGTGCCTGGAAGGGACAGGGGGCGGGTCAGCCCCAGCATTTT.

V is TRBV11-2 and J is TRBJ2-7, with 9 nucleotides matching TRBD2. Looked up from germline, CDR1 is SGHAT and CDR2 is FQNNGV. This CDR3 has 14 residues. J lost 4 bases, V lost 5 bases, and 6 bases had no gene match. CDR3 nucleotide sequence: TGTGCCAGCAGCAACTGGCGGGAGGGATACGAGCAGTACTTC. Its translation: CASSNWREGYEQYF.

The chain carries TRBV9 and TRBJ2-2; no definite D call. CDR3 length: 13 amino acids. The germline V and J ends were trimmed by 3 bases and 6 bases, with 9 bases remaining between them. Germline CDR1 SGDLS, CDR2 YYNGEE. Here the CDR3 DNA reads TGTGCCAGCAGCGAATTATGGGCCGGGGAGCTGTTTTTT. Translated, it gives CASSELWAGELFF.

Note on this clone: Other DNA sequences in this specimen translate into the identical CDR3. The chain employs TRBV28 and TRBJ1-5; the D gene is possibly TRBD1 (6 bases). Germline-derived CDR1 and CDR2 are MDHEN and SYDVKM. This CDR3 has 14 amino acids. V shed 5 bases and J shed 7 bases, with 15 bases lying between them. The CDR3 sequence is CASSLGAVGQPQHF. The CDR3 DNA is TGTGCCAGCAGTCTGGGGGCTGTCGGGCAGCCCCAGCATTTT.

For this clone: This sample also contains other DNA sequences that code for the same CDR3. The chain combines TRBV6-5 with TRBJ1-4; D is possibly TRBD1 (6 bases). The CDR3 runs 13 residues. The ends were cut back, 6 bases at V and 8 bases at J, with 13 bases in the middle. From germline, CDR1 is MNHEY and CDR2 SVGAGI. CDR3 DNA: TGTGCCAGCAGAACAGGGTTGGGGGAAAAACTGTTTTTT. Its translation is CASRTGLGEKLFF.

The V call is TRBV5-8, the J call TRBJ1-2; 11 nucleotides match TRBD1. V lost 2 bases to trimming and J lost 4 bases; unmatched junction nucleotides: 7. This CDR3 is built from 16 residues. Germline loops: CDR1 SGHTS, CDR2 YDEGEE. CDR3 sequence (DNA): TGTGCCAGCAGCTTTACCCCCGGGACAGGGGGCTATGGCTACACCTTC. This sequence encodes CASSFTPGTGGYGYTF.

The rearrangement uses TRBV2 and TRBJ2-4, with D tentatively TRBD2 (6 bases). V lost 2 bases and J 1 base, leaving 9 bases between the germline ends. This CDR3 is 15 amino acids long. Per the germline V gene, CDR1 is SNHLY and CDR2 is FYNNEI. CDR3 region: CASSEWGRAKNIQYF. The CDR3 region has the DNA TGTGCCAGCAGTGAATGGGGGAGGGCCAAAAACATTCAGTACTTC.